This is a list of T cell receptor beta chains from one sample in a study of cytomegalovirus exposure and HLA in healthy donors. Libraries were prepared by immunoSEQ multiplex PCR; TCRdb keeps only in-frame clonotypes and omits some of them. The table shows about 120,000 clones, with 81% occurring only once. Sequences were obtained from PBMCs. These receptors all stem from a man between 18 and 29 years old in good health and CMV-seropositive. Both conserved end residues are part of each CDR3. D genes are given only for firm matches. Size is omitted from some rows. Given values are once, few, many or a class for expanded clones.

CDR3: CASRKQGSGANVLTF
DNA: TGTGCCAGCAGGAAACAGGGTTCTGGGGCCAACGTCCTGACTTTC
D: NA
J: TRBJ2-6
V: TRBV2
size: NA

CDR3: CASSFRRLAGEGETQYF
DNA: TGCGCCAGCAGCTTTAGGAGACTAGCGGGAGAGGGAGAGACCCAGTACTTC
D: TRBD2
J: TRBJ2-5
V: TRBV5-1
size: NA

CDR3: CASSEMGLEGYEQYF
DNA: TGTGCCAGCAGTGAAATGGGACTAGAGGGGTACGAGCAGTACTTC
D: TRBD2
J: TRBJ2-7
V: TRBV6-1
size: NA

CDR3: CASSQDGQESYGYTF
DNA: TGCGCCAGCAGCCAAGATGGTCAGGAAAGCTATGGCTACACCTTC
D: NA
J: TRBJ1-2
V: TRBV4-1
size: NA

CDR3: CASSESRGRSPLHF
DNA: TGTGCCAGCAGTGAGAGTAGGGGGCGTTCACCCCTCCACTTT
D: TRBD1
J: TRBJ1-6
V: TRBV2
size: NA

CDR3: CASSQRLGQVDEQFF
DNA: TGCGCCAGCAGCCAAAGACTAGGTCAGGTCGATGAGCAGTTCTTC
D: NA
J: TRBJ2-1
V: TRBV4-1
size: few

CDR3: CASSLVSGGADTQYF
DNA: TGTGCCAGCAGCTTGGTTTCAGGGGGCGCAGATACGCAGTATTTT
D: TRBD1
J: TRBJ2-3
V: TRBV5-4
size: NA

CDR3: CAWSVLGGGNQPQHF
DNA: TGTGCCTGGAGTGTTTTGGGAGGAGGCAATCAGCCCCAGCATTTT
D: NA
J: TRBJ1-5
V: TRBV30
size: once

CDR3: CASSQDLQAENYEQYF
DNA: TGCGCCAGCAGCCAAGATTTACAGGCAGAGAACTACGAGCAGTACTTC
D: NA
J: TRBJ2-7
V: TRBV4-3
size: NA

CDR3: CASSQSMTGANTEAFF
DNA: TGCGCCAGCAGCCAATCAATGACAGGGGCGAACACTGAAGCTTTCTTT
D: TRBD1
J: TRBJ1-1
V: TRBV4-1
size: NA

CDR3: CASSYTVRGYRRFTGELFF
DNA: TGTGCCAGCAGCTACACCGTCCGAGGATACCGGAGGTTTACTGGGGAGCTGTTTTTT
D: NA
J: TRBJ2-2
V: TRBV7-2
size: NA

CDR3: CASREDFTMNTEAFF
DNA: TGTGCCAGTAGAGAGGACTTTACGATGAACACCGAAGCTTTCTTT
D: NA
J: TRBJ1-1
V: TRBV19
size: NA

CDR3: CATSRGGVGTQYF
DNA: TGTGCCACCAGCAGAGGGGGAGTGGGGACCCAGTACTTC
D: NA
J: TRBJ2-5
V: TRBV15
size: NA

CDR3: CASRDRVVNEQFF
DNA: TGTGCCAGCCGGGACAGGGTAGTCAATGAGCAGTTCTTC
D: TRBD1
J: TRBJ2-1
V: TRBV6-5
size: NA

CDR3: CASSGAVTGASPYEQYF
DNA: TGTGCCAGCAGCGGAGCTGTGACAGGGGCCTCACCCTACGAGCAGTACTTC
D: TRBD1
J: TRBJ2-7
V: TRBV9
size: NA

CDR3: CASRRTGIGLGYTF
DNA: TGTGCCAGCAGGAGGACAGGGATCGGCTTAGGCTACACCTTC
D: TRBD1
J: TRBJ1-2
V: TRBV2
size: NA

CDR3: CASSTMTGRGQPQHF
DNA: TGTGCCAGTAGTACTATGACAGGGCGAGGTCAGCCCCAGCATTTT
D: TRBD1
J: TRBJ1-5
V: TRBV19
size: NA

CDR3: CASSPGGPYYGYTF
DNA: TGTGCCAGCAGCCCAGGGGGCCCATATTATGGCTACACCTTC
D: TRBD1
J: TRBJ1-2
V: TRBV6-6
size: NA

CDR3: CASSHPLGTGGVEQYF
DNA: TGTGCCAGCAGCCACCCCTTGGGGACTGGGGGTGTCGAGCAGTACTTC
D: NA
J: TRBJ2-7
V: TRBV4-2
size: many

CDR3: CASSLPGTNEKLFF
DNA: TGTGCCAGCAGCCTACCGGGAACTAATGAAAAACTGTTTTTT
D: NA
J: TRBJ1-4
V: TRBV5-5
size: NA

CDR3: CASSMMTGGATGELFF
DNA: TGTGCCAGTAGTATGATGACAGGGGGGGCCACCGGGGAGCTGTTTTTT
D: TRBD1
J: TRBJ2-2
V: TRBV19
size: NA

CDR3: CASSLARGRPYEQYF
DNA: TGTGCCAGCAGCTTGGCCAGGGGCAGGCCCTACGAGCAGTACTTC
D: NA
J: TRBJ2-7
V: TRBV5-6
size: NA

CDR3: CASSKERESSYEQYF
DNA: TGTGCCAGCAGCAAAGAGCGGGAGAGCTCCTACGAGCAGTACTTC
D: TRBD2
J: TRBJ2-7
V: TRBV2
size: NA

CDR3: CASSPGTSALYNEQFF
DNA: TGCGCCAGCAGCCCCGGGACTAGCGCCCTATACAATGAGCAGTTCTTC
D: TRBD2
J: TRBJ2-1
V: TRBV5-1
size: NA

CDR3: CASSIAGGSYNEQFF
DNA: TGTGCCAGTAGTATAGCGGGAGGCTCCTACAATGAGCAGTTCTTC
D: TRBD2
J: TRBJ2-1
V: TRBV19
size: NA

CDR3: CAISETEDRPKNTEAFF
DNA: TGTGCCATCAGTGAGACCGAGGACAGGCCTAAGAACACTGAAGCTTTCTTT
D: TRBD1
J: TRBJ1-1
V: TRBV10-3
size: NA

CDR3: CASSYRWSQETQYF
DNA: TGTGCCAGCAGTTACAGGTGGAGTCAAGAGACCCAGTACTTC
D: NA
J: TRBJ2-5
V: TRBV6-5
size: NA

CDR3: CASSQPAGGDTQYF
DNA: TGCGCCAGCAGCCAACCAGCGGGAGGAGATACGCAGTATTTT
D: TRBD2
J: TRBJ2-3
V: TRBV4-1
size: NA

CDR3: CASSREGTSPDTQYF
DNA: TGTGCCAGTAGCCGAGAAGGGACTTCCCCAGATACGCAGTATTTT
D: NA
J: TRBJ2-3
V: TRBV19
size: NA

CDR3: CASNYESGGEQYF
DNA: TGTGCCAGCAACTACGAGTCGGGGGGCGAGCAGTACTTC
D: TRBD2
J: TRBJ2-7
V: TRBV5-6
size: NA

CDR3: CASSVAGSGSFGNEQFF
DNA: TGTGCCAGCAGCGTAGCCGGTAGCGGGAGCTTTGGGAATGAGCAGTTCTTC
D: TRBD2
J: TRBJ2-1
V: TRBV9
size: NA

CDR3: CASSLLRLGGQETQYF
DNA: TGTGCCAGCAGTTTATTACGGTTAGGGGGTCAAGAGACCCAGTACTTC
D: NA
J: TRBJ2-5
V: TRBV27
size: NA

CDR3: CASSIAQGGYGYTF
DNA: TGTGCCAGTAGTATCGCGCAGGGGGGCTATGGCTACACCTTC
D: TRBD1
J: TRBJ1-2
V: TRBV19
size: NA

CDR3: CASSESRGQNYGYTF
DNA: TGCGCCAGCAGTGAGTCGAGAGGGCAAAACTATGGCTACACCTTC
D: NA
J: TRBJ1-2
V: TRBV10-2
size: NA

CDR3: CASSQGARGARNQPQHF
DNA: TGTGCCAGCAGCCAAGGGGCCAGGGGGGCTCGGAATCAGCCCCAGCATTTT
D: TRBD1
J: TRBJ1-5
V: TRBV4-2
size: few

CDR3: CASRRNRGGIEPQHF
DNA: TGTGCCAGTAGACGAAACAGGGGTGGGATTGAGCCCCAGCATTTT
D: TRBD1
J: TRBJ1-5
V: TRBV19
size: NA

CDR3: CASSLLTGGGNEQFF
DNA: TGTGCCAGCAGTTTATTGACAGGGGGCGGCAATGAGCAGTTCTTC
D: TRBD1
J: TRBJ2-1
V: TRBV27
size: few

CDR3: CASSVETGNYGYTF
DNA: TGTGCCAGCAGCGTAGAGACAGGAAACTATGGCTACACCTTC
D: NA
J: TRBJ1-2
V: TRBV5-4
size: NA

CDR3: CASTIRRDRGGFSPQHF
DNA: TGTGCCAGCACCATACGGCGGGACAGGGGGGGCTTTTCCCCCCAGCATTTT
D: TRBD1
J: TRBJ1-5
V: TRBV7-2
size: few

CDR3: CASSVGTAAYEQYF
DNA: TGCGCCAGCAGTGTGGGGACAGCCGCCTACGAGCAGTACTTC
D: TRBD1
J: TRBJ2-7
V: TRBV10-2
size: NA